These T cell receptor beta chains were read from a single sample in a study of OX40 agonist ivuxolimab in advanced cancers. Profiled with immunoSEQ multiplex PCR; TCRdb holds only in-frame clones, not every one. The profile shows about 44,000 clones, approximately 80% of them singletons. The sequencing here drew on CD4+ or CD8+ T cells sorted from blood, taken in a trial of the OX40 agonist ivuxolimab. The receptors come from an adult with an advanced solid tumor such as melanoma, head and neck, liver or kidney cancer. Each CDR3 is given with its conserved first and last residue. D genes are given only for firm matches. Only some rows state a clone size, as once, few, many or a class for expanded clones.

d_gene: NA
j_gene: TRBJ1-5
v_gene: TRBV6-1
abundance: NA
CDR3aa: CASSEGHKHQPQHF
CDR3nt: TGTGCCAGCAGTGAAGGACACAAGCATCAGCCCCAGCATTTT

d_gene: TRBD2
j_gene: TRBJ2-7
v_gene: TRBV12-5
abundance: NA
CDR3aa: CASVLGLALSYEQYF
CDR3nt: TGTGCTAGTGTCCTTGGACTAGCGCTCTCCTACGAGCAGTACTTC

d_gene: NA
j_gene: TRBJ2-6
v_gene: TRBV7-9
abundance: NA
CDR3aa: CASSSPGQVGANVLTF
CDR3nt: TGTGCCAGCAGCTCCCCCGGGCAGGTCGGGGCCAACGTCCTGACTTTC

d_gene: NA
j_gene: TRBJ1-5
v_gene: TRBV4-2
abundance: NA
CDR3aa: CASSQDLKGGQPQHF
CDR3nt: TGTGCCAGCAGCCAAGATTTGAAGGGAGGGCAGCCCCAGCATTTT

d_gene: NA
j_gene: TRBJ2-3
v_gene: TRBV14
abundance: NA
CDR3aa: CASSQDSGATDTQYF
CDR3nt: TGTGCCAGCAGCCAAGATTCGGGAGCCACAGATACGCAGTATTTT

d_gene: NA
j_gene: TRBJ2-6
v_gene: TRBV4-1
abundance: once
CDR3aa: CASSQKQGPSGANVLTF
CDR3nt: TGCGCCAGCAGCCAAAAACAGGGACCCTCTGGGGCCAACGTCCTGACTTTC

d_gene: TRBD1
j_gene: TRBJ1-5
v_gene: TRBV28
abundance: NA
CDR3aa: CASSLIRGGQPQHF
CDR3nt: TGTGCCAGCAGTTTAATCAGGGGGGGGCAGCCCCAGCATTTT

d_gene: NA
j_gene: TRBJ1-6
v_gene: TRBV28
abundance: once
CDR3aa: CASSLSSYNSPLHF
CDR3nt: TGTGCCAGCAGTTTGAGCTCCTATAATTCACCCCTCCACTTT

d_gene: NA
j_gene: TRBJ1-5
v_gene: TRBV30
abundance: NA
CDR3aa: CAWSPNSNQPQHF
CDR3nt: TGTGCCTGGAGTCCGAATAGCAATCAGCCCCAGCATTTT

d_gene: NA
j_gene: TRBJ2-5
v_gene: TRBV19
abundance: NA
CDR3aa: CASSINRVSRETQYF
CDR3nt: TGTGCCAGTAGTATTAACAGGGTTTCTAGAGAGACCCAGTACTTC

d_gene: NA
j_gene: TRBJ2-3
v_gene: TRBV2
abundance: once
CDR3aa: CASSLNVNTDTQYF
CDR3nt: TGTGCCAGCAGTCTCAACGTTAACACAGATACGCAGTATTTT

d_gene: NA
j_gene: TRBJ2-1
v_gene: TRBV27
abundance: once
CDR3aa: CASSPAAASYNEQFF
CDR3nt: TGTGCCAGCAGTCCCGCAGCGGCATCCTACAATGAGCAGTTCTTC

d_gene: TRBD1
j_gene: TRBJ1-5
v_gene: TRBV7-8
abundance: NA
CDR3aa: CATREGQDRNQPQHF
CDR3nt: TGTGCCACCAGGGAGGGACAGGACCGCAATCAGCCCCAGCATTTT

d_gene: TRBD1
j_gene: TRBJ1-2
v_gene: TRBV7-9
abundance: NA
CDR3aa: CASSLLRRGTVNYGYTF
CDR3nt: TGTGCCAGCAGCTTGTTGAGGAGGGGGACAGTTAACTATGGCTACACCTTC

d_gene: NA
j_gene: TRBJ1-1
v_gene: TRBV12-5
abundance: NA
CDR3aa: CATRTLNTEAFF
CDR3nt: TGTGCTACCAGGACGCTGAACACTGAAGCTTTCTTT

d_gene: TRBD1
j_gene: TRBJ1-4
v_gene: TRBV5-6
abundance: NA
CDR3aa: CASSLKGQGREKLFF
CDR3nt: TGTGCCAGCAGCTTGAAGGGACAGGGGCGCGAAAAACTGTTTTTT

d_gene: TRBD1
j_gene: TRBJ1-4
v_gene: TRBV6-5
abundance: NA
CDR3aa: CASKDRDSEKLFF
CDR3nt: TGTGCCAGCAAAGACAGGGATAGTGAAAAACTGTTTTTT

d_gene: NA
j_gene: TRBJ2-5
v_gene: TRBV2
abundance: NA
CDR3aa: CASRGAWTLAQYF
CDR3nt: TGTGCCAGCAGGGGGGCCTGGACTCTGGCCCAGTACTTC

d_gene: TRBD1
j_gene: TRBJ1-5
v_gene: TRBV6-6
abundance: NA
CDR3aa: CASRPRTGGSQPQHF
CDR3nt: TGTGCCAGCAGACCCAGGACAGGGGGCTCTCAGCCCCAGCATTTT

d_gene: NA
j_gene: TRBJ1-2
v_gene: TRBV14
abundance: NA
CDR3aa: CASSPRSGDGYTF
CDR3nt: TGTGCCAGCAGCCCAAGATCGGGGGATGGCTACACCTTC